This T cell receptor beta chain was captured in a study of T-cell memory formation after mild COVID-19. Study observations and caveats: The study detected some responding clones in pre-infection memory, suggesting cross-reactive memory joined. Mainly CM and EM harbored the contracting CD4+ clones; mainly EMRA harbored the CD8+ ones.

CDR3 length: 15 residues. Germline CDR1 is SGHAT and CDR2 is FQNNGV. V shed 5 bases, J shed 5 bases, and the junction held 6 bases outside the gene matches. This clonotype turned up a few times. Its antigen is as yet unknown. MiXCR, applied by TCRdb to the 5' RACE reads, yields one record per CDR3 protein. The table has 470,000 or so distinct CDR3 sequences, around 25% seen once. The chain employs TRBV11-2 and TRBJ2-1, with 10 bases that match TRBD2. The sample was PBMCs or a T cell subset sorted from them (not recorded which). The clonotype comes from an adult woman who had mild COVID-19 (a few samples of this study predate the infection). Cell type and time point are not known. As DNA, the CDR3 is TGTGCCAGCAGCGGGGGACTAGCGTTCCACAATGAGCAGTTCTTC. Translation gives CASSGGLAFHNEQFF. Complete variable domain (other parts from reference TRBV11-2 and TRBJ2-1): EAGVAQSPRYKIIEKRQSVAFWCNPISGHATLYWYQQILGQGPKLLIQFQNNGVVDDSQLPKDRFSAERLKGVDSTLKIQPAKLEDSAVYLCASSGGLAFHNEQFFGPGTRLTVL.